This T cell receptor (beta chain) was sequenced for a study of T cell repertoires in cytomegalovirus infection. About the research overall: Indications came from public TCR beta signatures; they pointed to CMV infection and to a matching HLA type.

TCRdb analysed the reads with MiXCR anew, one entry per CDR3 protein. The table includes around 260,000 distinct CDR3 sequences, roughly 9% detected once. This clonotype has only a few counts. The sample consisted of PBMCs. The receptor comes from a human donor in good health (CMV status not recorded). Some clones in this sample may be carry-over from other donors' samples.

The CDR3 DNA reads TGTGCCAGTAGTTCTACAGGGATCGCTGAAGCTTTCTTT. Its translation: CASSSTGIAEAFF. V is TRBV19 and J is TRBJ1-1; D perhaps matches TRBD1 (6 bases). V dropped 5 bases and J dropped 6 bases, with 13 bases sitting between them. Germline lookup yields CDR1 LNHDA and CDR2 SQIVND (reference sequence). The CDR3 is 13 amino acids.